A single sample is the source of the 30 T cell receptor beta chains below, sequenced in a study of CD8+CD57+ T cells in acquired aplastic anemia. Sequenced patients had shown CD8+CD57+ cell expansion by flow cytometry. Both TCR beta VDJ combination and CDR3 sequence profiling were carried out. Genomic DNA was the template for this profiling. TCRdb itself ran the reads through MiXCR, one entry per CDR3 protein. The data show some 160,000 distinct CDR3 sequences, 40% to 55% seen once. Sequenced input: sorted CD4+, CD8+, or CD8+CD57+ T cells (not recorded which) from PBMCs. Every receptor here comes from a human donor with aplastic anemia.

The chain joins TRBV7-6 to TRBJ1-5, with 11 positions matching TRBD1. The CDR3 is 16 residues long. The junction had 5 bases not matched to a gene; V was cut back by 6 bases and J by 1 base. The germline V gene encodes CDR1 SGHVS and CDR2 FNYEAQ. CDR3 region: CASSLGQGASNQPQHF. DNA for the CDR3: TGTGCCAGCAGTCTTGGACAGGGGGCGAGCAATCAGCCCCAGCATTTT.

The chain uses TRBV6-1 and TRBJ2-1; 7 bases fit TRBD1. Germline CDR1 is MNHNS and CDR2 is SASEGT. The CDR3 is made up of 11 amino acids. Trimming at V came to 11 bases and at J to 10 bases, leaving 8 bases not matched to a gene. The CDR3 region has the DNA TGTGCCGGACAGACAGGGACGGAGCAGTTCTTC. This gives the protein CAGQTGTEQFF.

This clonotype was counted at least ten times. The V gene is TRBV7-8, the J gene TRBJ2-1, with 7 bases lining up with TRBD2. The CDR3 covers 14 residues. Germline V gene lookup returns CDR1 SGHVS and CDR2 FQNEAQ. J was trimmed by 0 bases and V by 7 bases; bases with no gene match: 3. The CDR3 nucleotides are TGTGCCAGCACGGGAGGCAGCTCCTACAATGAGCAGTTCTTC. Translating gives CASTGGSSYNEQFF.

This clonotype was detected ten times or more. The chain links TRBV30 to TRBJ2-7; 8 bases are a match to TRBD2. Germline CDR1 and CDR2: GTSNPN and SVGIG (reference sequence). V dropped 4 bases and J dropped 2; count of bases not matched to a gene: 4. The CDR3 spans 13 residues. For the CDR3, the DNA is TGTGCCTGGAAGACGGGAGGGCCCTACGAGCAGTACTTC. It is translated as CAWKTGGPYEQYF.

This chain connects TRBV10-3 to TRBJ2-1; 7 nucleotides match TRBD1. Germline V gives CDR1 ENHRY, CDR2 SYGVKD. V lost 7 bases, J lost 4 bases, and 7 bases stayed unmatched. The CDR3 has 14 residues. The CDR3 DNA reads TGTGCCATCACCAGACAGGGTGGGTACAATGAGCAGTTCTTC. Encoded protein: CAITRQGGYNEQFF.

Ten or more counts support this clonotype. The rearrangement uses TRBV20-1 and TRBJ1-3, with a weak D call TRBD1 (5 bases). There are 15 residues in the CDR3. Germline CDR1 and CDR2: DFQATT and SNEGSKA (reference sequence). The V and J ends lost 5 bases and 4 bases respectively, with 18 bases between them. This CDR3 is CSAAEEGRGGNTIYF. The CDR3 coding sequence is TGCAGTGCTGCCGAGGAAGGACGGGGCGGAAACACCATATATTTT.

Ten or more counts support this clonotype. V is TRBV18 and J is TRBJ2-7; D not certain. V was trimmed by 2 bases and J by 2 bases, leaving 4 bases between them. CDR3 length: 12 residues. CDR1 is KGHSH, CDR2 LQKENI, per germline. The CDR3 bases are TGTGCCAGCTCACCAGGAACCTACGAGCAGTACTTC. It yields the protein CASSPGTYEQYF.

J is TRBJ2-1 and V is TRBV24-1; TRBD2 matches at 13 bases. CDR3 length: 13 residues. Germline assignment: CDR1 KGHDR and CDR2 SFDVKD. The J segment lost 7 bases and the V segment lost 10 bases, leaving 3 bases of the junction unmatched. The CDR3 is CATGTSGVNEQFF. For the CDR3, the DNA is TGTGCCACGGGGACTAGCGGGGTAAATGAGCAGTTCTTC.

The chain combines TRBV30 with TRBJ1-1, with D tentatively TRBD1 (6 bases). V was pared by 5 bases and J by 2 bases, with 12 bases between. Germline CDR1 reads GTSNPN; CDR2 reads SVGIG (reference sequence). The CDR3 consists of 13 residues. CDR3 loop: CAWSGGANTEAFF. The CDR3 DNA follows: TGTGCCTGGTCGGGGGGGGCTAACACTGAAGCTTTCTTT.

This clonotype was observed many times. The chain's CDR3 is CATSAQPGEQFF. The DNA of the CDR3 is TGTGCCACCAGTGCCCAGCCGGGTGAGCAGTTCTTC. The J gene is TRBJ2-1, the V gene TRBV24-1; no clear D. The length of the CDR3 is 12 residues. Germline loops: CDR1 KGHDR, CDR2 SFDVKD. V lost 5 bases to trimming and J lost 9 bases, with 10 bases between them.

This chain links TRBV3-1 with TRBJ1-5; TRBD1 matches at 7 bases. CDR3 size: 14 residues. After removal of 7 bases from V and 0 bases from J, the junction contained 3 bases not matched to a gene. Germline values: CDR1 LGHDT, CDR2 YNNKEL (reference sequence). CDR3 DNA: TGTGCCAGCACGACAGGGCCTAGCAATCAGCCCCAGCATTTT. Translation gives CASTTGPSNQPQHF.

The gene calls are TRBV2 and TRBJ1-2; no clear D. This CDR3 is built from 14 residues. The germline V gene encodes CDR1 SNHLY and CDR2 FYNNEI. The V gene lost 1 base and the J gene lost 4 bases, with 10 bases spanning the gap. The CDR3 DNA sequence: TGTGCCAGCAGTGAAGTCCAGGACGGCTATGGCTACACCTTC. This sequence encodes CASSEVQDGYGYTF.

The CDR3 region has the DNA TGCAGTGCTACCAGACTAGCGGGAGGGCCGGATGAGCAGTTCTTC. Residues: CSATRLAGGPDEQFF. The gene calls are TRBV20-1 and TRBJ2-1; 14 positions match TRBD2. Germline CDR1 reads DFQATT; CDR2 reads SNEGSKA (reference sequence). The trim removed 4 bases at V and 8 bases at J, leaving 7 bases unmatched. The CDR3 has 15 residues.

This clonotype was picked up many times. The chain recombines TRBV20-1 with TRBJ1-5, with 7 bases aligning to TRBD1. V was clipped by 6 bases and J by 4 bases; unmatched bases: 18. The CDR3 length is 17 residues. Germline V CDR1 and CDR2: DFQATT, SNEGSKA (reference sequence). The CDR3 nucleotides read TGCAGTGCGGCCCCTGGGACAGCCAACCCAGTAAATCAGCCCCAGCATTTT. It specifies CSAAPGTANPVNQPQHF.

This sequence joins TRBV7-3 and TRBJ2-7; 7 nucleotides align to TRBD2. Germline V gene sequence: CDR1 SGHTA, CDR2 FQGTGA. The CDR3 loop spans 14 amino acids. V was pared by 5 bases and J by 3 bases, with 7 bases of the junction left unmatched. CDR3 amino acids: CASSPGGGNYEQYF. The DNA for the CDR3 is TGTGCCAGCAGCCCCGGGGGAGGGAACTACGAGCAGTACTTC. Using reference TRBV7-3 and TRBJ2-7 for the parts outside the CDR3, the full variable domain is GAGVSQTPSNKVTEKGKYVELRCDPISGHTALYWYRQSLGQGPEFLIYFQGTGAADDSGLPNDRFFAVRPEGSVSTLKIQRTERGDSAVYLCASSPGGGNYEQYFGPGTRLTVT.

The gene calls are TRBV2 and TRBJ1-4, with D uncertain. Germline CDR1 and CDR2: SNHLY and FYNNEI. The CDR3 extends over 13 amino acids. V lost 3 bases and J lost 8, with 10 bases in between. DNA of the CDR3: TGTGCCAGCAGTGAGTTCCCAGACGAAAAACTGTTTTTT. This gives the protein CASSEFPDEKLFF.

This sequence joins TRBV7-9 and TRBJ1-2; D perhaps matches TRBD1 (6 bases). V lost 2 bases and J lost 5, with 9 bases in between. The CDR3 spans 13 residues. The germline V gene encodes CDR1 SEHNR and CDR2 FQNEAQ (reference sequence). Written as DNA, the CDR3 is TGTGCCAGCAGCTTACGGGGGGCGTATGGCTACACCTTC. Protein sequence: CASSLRGAYGYTF.

This clonotype appeared many times. This chain's CDR3 is CASSLLGSNQPQHF. CDR3 sequence (DNA): TGCGCCAGCAGCTTGTTGGGTAGCAATCAGCCCCAGCATTTT. The chain combines TRBV5-1 with TRBJ1-5; D is uncertain. V was shortened by 1 base and J by 0 bases, with 5 bases between the two germline ends. CDR3 length: 14 amino acids. From germline, CDR1 is SGHRS and CDR2 YFSETQ.

This clonotype was seen many times. The chain has TRBV6-1 and TRBJ2-7; 10 bases are shared with TRBD1. Germline V gives CDR1 MNHNS, CDR2 SASEGT. Germline trimming cut 2 bases from V and 3 bases from J; bases unmatched to any gene: 7. The CDR3 length is 16 residues. CDR3 region: CASSETGTGALYEQYF. The CDR3 DNA follows: TGTGCCAGCAGTGAAACCGGGACAGGGGCCCTCTACGAGCAGTACTTC.

This clonotype was counted ten times or more. The V call is TRBV6-2 or TRBV6-3, the J call TRBJ1-1; the D gene is possibly TRBD1 (6 bases). Germline lookup yields CDR1 MNHEY and CDR2 SVGEGT. This CDR3 is built from 12 residues. Trimming stripped 8 bases from V and 5 bases from J, with 12 bases between. This chain's CDR3 is CASLQGWTEAFF. Written as DNA, the CDR3 is TGTGCCAGCCTACAGGGATGGACTGAAGCTTTCTTT.

This chain uses TRBV20-1 with TRBJ1-5, with 7 bases matching TRBD1. With V trimmed by 6 bases and J by 4 bases, 9 bases remained unmatched. The germline CDR1 and CDR2 sequences are DFQATT and SNEGSKA (reference sequence). CDR3 length: 14 amino acids. The CDR3 sequence: CSAITGTENQPQHF. In nucleotides, the CDR3 is TGCAGTGCGATAACCGGGACAGAGAATCAGCCCCAGCATTTT.

CDR3 residues: CASSSKYSPLHF. DNA for the CDR3: TGTGCCAGCAGCTCGAAATATTCACCCCTCCACTTT. This chain joins TRBV7-2 and TRBJ1-6; D is undetermined. Germline V gene sequence: CDR1 SGHTA, CDR2 FQGNSA. The CDR3 is 12 residues long. V was cut by 4 bases and J by 8 bases, with 6 bases left in between.

This clonotype appeared many times. The chain couples TRBV20-1 to TRBJ1-2, with D perhaps TRBD1 (5 bases). The CDR3 extends over 18 amino acids. Germline V gene sequence: CDR1 DFQATT, CDR2 SNEGSKA (reference sequence). Trimming shortened V by 1 base and J by 0 bases, and 21 bases separated the two germline ends. DNA for the CDR3: TGCAGTGCTAGAGGTGTGGTAGGGACCCGTTCAGCTAACTATGGCTACACCTTC. Its protein product is CSARGVVGTRSANYGYTF.

Points on this clonotype: A much larger clone differs from this one at a single base, so this may be a read error. The CDR3 spells CASSLGGGGTYEQYF. The CDR3 DNA reads as TGCGCCAGCAGCTTGGGAGGTGGCGGAACCTACGAGCAGTACTTC. The V gene is TRBV5-1, the J gene TRBJ2-7; D gene unclear. Trimming shortened V by 0 bases and J by 2 bases, and 12 bases separated the two germline ends. The germline V gene has CDR1 SGHRS and CDR2 YFSETQ. CDR3 length: 15 residues.

This sequence joins TRBV24-1 and TRBJ2-7; TRBD1 aligns across 9 bases. Germline CDR1 KGHDR, CDR2 SFDVKD. V gave up 8 bases and J gave up 4 bases; unmatched junction bases: 14. The CDR3 is 16 residues long. CDR3 in amino acids: CATKQPGQGYTYEQYF. DNA for the CDR3: TGTGCCACCAAGCAACCGGGACAGGGTTATACTTACGAGCAGTACTTC.

The V call is TRBV20-1, the J call TRBJ2-5, with D maybe TRBD1 (5 bases). V gave up 6 bases and J gave up 2 bases, with 10 bases separating them. CDR1 and CDR2 from the germline V gene are DFQATT and SNEGSKA (reference sequence). The CDR3 is made up of 12 amino acids. The CDR3 DNA reads as TGCAGTGCGCAGGGTCGACAAGAGACCCAGTACTTC. Residues: CSAQGRQETQYF.

The chain is built from TRBV29-1 and TRBJ1-2; TRBD1 agrees at 7 bases. After removal of 3 bases from V and 7 bases from J, the junction contained 5 bases not matched to a gene. This CDR3 is built from 12 residues. The germline V gene has CDR1 SQVTM and CDR2 ANQGSEA. CDR3 nucleotides: TGCAGCGTTGACTGGCAGGGGGGTGGCTACACCTTC. Translating it yields CSVDWQGGGYTF. Full variable domain (outside the CDR3, taken from reference TRBV29-1 and TRBJ1-2): SAVISQKPSRDICQRGTSLTIQCQVDSQVTMMFWYRQQPGQSLTLIATANQGSEATYESGFVIDKFPISRPNLTFSTLTVSNMSPEDSSIYLCSVDWQGGGYTFGSGTRLTVV.

This chain uses TRBV18 with TRBJ2-7; no clear D. Germline lookup yields CDR1 KGHSH and CDR2 LQKENI. This CDR3 comprises 14 residues. The V end was cut by 3 bases, the J end by 6 bases, with 15 bases between. CDR3: CASSPQTPQGEQYF. The CDR3 DNA follows: TGTGCCAGCTCACCCCAGACTCCCCAAGGCGAGCAGTACTTC.

In DNA form, the CDR3 reads TGTGCCAGCAGCTACTTAGGGACCCAGTACTTC. This codes for CASSYLGTQYF. J is TRBJ2-5 and V is TRBV2; no reliable D call. The CDR3 spans 11 residues. Germline V gene sequence: CDR1 SNHLY, CDR2 FYNNEI. Trimming stripped 6 bases from V and 7 bases from J, with 9 bases between.

The chain has TRBV7-9 and TRBJ1-3; no clear D. The germline V gene encodes CDR1 SEHNR and CDR2 FQNEAQ (reference sequence). V lost 4 bases and J 0 bases, leaving 1 base between the germline ends. There are 12 residues in the CDR3. CDR3 sequence (DNA): TGTGCCAGCAGCTACTCTGGAAACACCATATATTTT. Translated: CASSYSGNTIYF.